A single count supports the clone carrying this T cell receptor beta chain. Those who participated ranged in age from about 18 to 89 years and resided in some 24 US areas. Per the authors' pipeline: Amplification with reference gene primers provided the estimates of nucleated cell counts. Sequenced by immunoSEQ multiplex PCR; TCRdb stores in-frame clones only, minus some. V and J calls and clone size are given by that table; D and trimming were obtained from the DNA. The table has hundreds of thousands of clones, 89% seen once. This sample stems from a study of blood T cell repertoires in COVID-19. This clonotype was obtained from a man aged 55-75 years who had recovered from COVID-19. The sequencing input was PBMCs or T cells enriched from blood (not recorded which).

DNA for the CDR3: TGCGCCAGCAGCTCTGACAGTTATAATGAAAAACTGTTTTTT. Translation: CASSSDSYNEKLFF. This chain joins TRBV5-1 and TRBJ1-4, with D maybe TRBD1 (5 bases). This CDR3 has 14 residues. V shed 3 bases and J shed 4 bases, with 10 bases lying between them. The germline gives CDR1 SGHRS, CDR2 YFSETQ.